This TCR beta chain was recorded in a study of T cell responses to AZD1222 COVID-19 vaccine. The study's findings and limits: Across spike, vaccine-associated CD4 TCRs were found, dominant at 160-218 and 743-854. Clonal diversity was possibly underestimated, and white British individuals and females predominated among donors. Among spike-specific TCRs, nearly half reportedly target unmutated variant regions.

About this clone: Its antigen is unknown. Other DNA sequences of this sample code for an identical CDR3.

The repertoire was sequenced with immunoSEQ multiplex PCR; TCRdb's copy has only in-frame clones and lacks some. The profile covers around 100,000 clones, with around 81% appearing a single time and 9.4% taken by the ten largest. Sequencing used peripheral blood, obtained on day 0 of AZD1222 vaccination. The source of this sequence is an adult in good health.

CDR3 amino acids: CASSLVQGSYEQYF. Here the CDR3 DNA reads TGTGCCAGCAGCTTAGTACAGGGCTCCTACGAGCAGTACTTC. The rearrangement joins TRBV7-2 to TRBJ2-7; TRBD1 is a possible D gene (6 bases). Looked up from germline, CDR1 is SGHTA and CDR2 is FQGNSA. The CDR3 loop spans 14 amino acids. V dropped 1 base and J dropped 0 bases, with 7 bases sitting between them.